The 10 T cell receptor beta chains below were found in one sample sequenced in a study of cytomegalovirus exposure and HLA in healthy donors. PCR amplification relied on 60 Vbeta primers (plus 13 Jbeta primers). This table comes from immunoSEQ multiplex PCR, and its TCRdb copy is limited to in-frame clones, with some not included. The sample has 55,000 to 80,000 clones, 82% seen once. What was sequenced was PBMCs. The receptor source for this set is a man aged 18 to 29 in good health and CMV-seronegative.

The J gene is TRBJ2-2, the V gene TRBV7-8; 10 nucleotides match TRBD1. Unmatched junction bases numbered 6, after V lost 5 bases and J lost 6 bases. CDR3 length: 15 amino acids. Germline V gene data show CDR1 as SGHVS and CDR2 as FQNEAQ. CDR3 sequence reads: CASSPLGQGSGELFF. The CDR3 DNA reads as TGTGCCAGCAGCCCCTTGGGACAGGGGTCCGGGGAGCTGTTTTTT.

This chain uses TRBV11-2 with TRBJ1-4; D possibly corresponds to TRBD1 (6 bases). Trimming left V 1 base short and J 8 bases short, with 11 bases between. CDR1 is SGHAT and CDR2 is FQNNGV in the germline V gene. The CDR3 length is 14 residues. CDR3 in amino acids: CASSLGEGEEKLFF. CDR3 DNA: TGTGCCAGCAGCTTAGGTGAGGGGGAGGAAAAACTGTTTTTT.

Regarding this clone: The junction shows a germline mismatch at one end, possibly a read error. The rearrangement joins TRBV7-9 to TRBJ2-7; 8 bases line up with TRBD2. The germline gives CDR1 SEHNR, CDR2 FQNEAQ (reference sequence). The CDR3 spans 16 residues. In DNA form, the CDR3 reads TGTTCCAGCAGCTTATTAGGGGGGACTAGCTCCTACGAGCAGTACTTC. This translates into CSSSLLGGTSSYEQYF. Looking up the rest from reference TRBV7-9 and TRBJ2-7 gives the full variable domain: DTGVSQNPRHKITKRGQNVTFRCDPISEHNRLYWYRQTLGQGPEFLTYFQNEAQLEKSRLLSDRFSAERPKGSFSTLEIQRTEQGDSAMYLCSSSLLGGTSSYEQYFGPGTRLTVT.

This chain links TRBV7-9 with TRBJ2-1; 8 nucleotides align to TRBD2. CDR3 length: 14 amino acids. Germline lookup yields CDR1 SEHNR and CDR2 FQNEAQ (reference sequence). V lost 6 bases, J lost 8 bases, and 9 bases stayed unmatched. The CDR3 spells CASSSGLAIDEQFF. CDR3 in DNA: TGTGCCAGCAGTTCAGGACTAGCAATCGATGAGCAGTTCTTC.

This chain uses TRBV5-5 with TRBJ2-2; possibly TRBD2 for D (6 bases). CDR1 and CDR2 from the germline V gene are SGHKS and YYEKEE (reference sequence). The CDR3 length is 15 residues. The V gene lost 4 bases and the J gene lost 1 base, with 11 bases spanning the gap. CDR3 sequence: CASSLLGGNTGELFF. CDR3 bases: TGTGCCAGCAGCCTCCTCGGGGGGAACACCGGGGAGCTGTTTTTT.

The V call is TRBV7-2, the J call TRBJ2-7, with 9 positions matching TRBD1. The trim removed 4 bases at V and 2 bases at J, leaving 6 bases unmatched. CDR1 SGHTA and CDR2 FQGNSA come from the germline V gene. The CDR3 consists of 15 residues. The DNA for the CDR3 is TGTGCCAGCAGCTCTCGGACAGGGGACGCCTACGAGCAGTACTTC. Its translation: CASSSRTGDAYEQYF.

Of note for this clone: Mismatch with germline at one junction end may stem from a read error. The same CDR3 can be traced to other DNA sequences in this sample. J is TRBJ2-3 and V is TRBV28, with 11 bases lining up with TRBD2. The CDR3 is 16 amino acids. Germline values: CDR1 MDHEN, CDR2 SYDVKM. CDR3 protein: CASSLPSGGRTDTQYF. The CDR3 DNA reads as TGTGCCAGTAGTTTACCTAGCGGGGGGCGCACAGATACGCAGTATTTT.

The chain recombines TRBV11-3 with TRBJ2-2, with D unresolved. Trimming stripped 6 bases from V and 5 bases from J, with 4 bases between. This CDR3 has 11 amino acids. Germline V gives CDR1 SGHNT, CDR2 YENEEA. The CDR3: CASSTTGELFF. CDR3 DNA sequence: TGTGCCAGCAGTACTACCGGGGAGCTGTTTTTT.

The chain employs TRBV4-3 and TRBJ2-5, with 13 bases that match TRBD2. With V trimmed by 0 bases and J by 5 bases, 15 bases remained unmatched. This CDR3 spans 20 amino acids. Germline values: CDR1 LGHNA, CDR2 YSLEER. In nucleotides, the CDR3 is TGCGCCAGCAGCCAAGATCAAACCACGGGACTAGCGGGAAGGCGGGAGACCCAGTACTTC. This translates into CASSQDQTTGLAGRRETQYF.

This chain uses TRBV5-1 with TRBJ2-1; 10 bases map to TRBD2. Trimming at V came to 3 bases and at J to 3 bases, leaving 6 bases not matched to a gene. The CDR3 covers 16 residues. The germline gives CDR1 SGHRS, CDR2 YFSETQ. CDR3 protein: CASSSHSGGIYNEQFF. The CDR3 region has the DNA TGCGCCAGCAGCTCGCATAGCGGGGGGATCTACAATGAGCAGTTCTTC.